This T cell receptor beta chain was found in a study of breast tumors, draining lymph nodes, adjacent tissues. The lymph nodes were axillary draining lymph nodes from breast cancer patients. This clonotype showed up many times. Its target is not known. Broader study findings: The lymph node origin of tumor T cells was framed as consistent with a hypothesis, not demonstrated. Tumor and nontumor repertoires were significantly more similar in luminal-like than in basal-like breast cancer. Data fit most tumor T cells coming from lymph node, expanding in tumor. Tumor TCR diversity was below lymph nodes but above nontumor tissue.

From the multiplex PCR reads, TCRdb called clonotypes with MiXCR, one entry per CDR3 protein. The sample holds some 150,000 distinct CDR3 sequences; approximately 20% are singletons and the top ten take just over 2.5%. The V gene's germline CDR1 is DFQATT and CDR2 SNEGSKA (reference sequence). V dropped 1 base and J dropped 1 base, with 5 bases sitting between them. The CDR3 consists of 13 residues. The specimen was axillary lymph node tissue. This rearrangement joins TRBV20-1 to TRBJ1-5; D uncertain. The sequence derives from a female donor with breast cancer. Some clones in this sample may be carry-over from other donors' samples. CDR3 sequence reads: CSARVDSNQPQHF. CDR3 DNA: TGCAGTGCTAGAGTCGACAGCAATCAGCCCCAGCATTTT.